This TCR beta chain was observed in a study of T cells after posttransplantation cyclophosphamide. The assay was immunoSEQ multiplex PCR, and TCRdb's table has in-frame clones only and misses some. The data show 35,000 to 45,000 clones, with none appearing a single time. Peripheral blood was collected from the related graft donor on the marrow donation day. The CDR3 loop spans 15 amino acids. Trimming left V 1 base short and J 7 bases short, with 11 bases between. The germline V gene encodes CDR1 MDHEN and CDR2 SYDVKM. This clone was recorded at least ten times. Its antigen is not known. Study-level results: Later blood repertoires were often dominated by clones from the donor CD8+ memory compartment. Skin or GI-infiltrating T cells shared few TRB sequences with blood.

This receptor was taken from a man aged 40-49 years in good health, CMV-negative, and a related stem cell transplant donor. V usage is TRBV28 and J usage is TRBJ1-6; a weak D match, TRBD1 (5 bases). The sequenced material came from PBMCs. The CDR3 DNA reads TGTGCCAGCAGTTTATCGGGGGGGACCAATTCACCCCTCCACTTT. This encodes CASSLSGGTNSPLHF. Using reference TRBV28 and TRBJ1-6 for the parts outside the CDR3, the full variable domain is DVKVTQSSRYLVKRTGEKVFLECVQDMDHENMFWYRQDPGLGLRLIYFSYDVKMKEKGDIPEGYSVSREKKERFSLILESASTNQTSMYLCASSLSGGTNSPLHFGNGTRLTVT.